Following are 14 T cell receptor beta chains from one sample sequenced in a study of cytomegalovirus exposure and HLA in healthy donors. In the PCR, 60 Vbeta and 13 Jbeta primers were used. Produced via immunoSEQ multiplex PCR; TCRdb's table is partial and in-frame only. The sample records approximately 220,000 clones, less than 85% being singletons. Input material: PBMCs. Every receptor here comes from a girl aged 2 to 10 in good health and CMV-seronegative.

This clone was seen once. CDR3 bases: TGTGCCAGCAGCGCGACAGGGTCGAACACTGAAGCTTTCTTT. Translated, it gives CASSATGSNTEAFF. The genes are TRBV9 and TRBJ1-1; 7 nucleotides match TRBD1. The CDR3 covers 14 residues. Trimming cost V 3 bases and J 1 base; bases outside gene matches: 3. Germline V lookup: CDR1 SGDLS, CDR2 YYNGEE. Together with reference TRBV9 and TRBJ1-1, the CDR3 gives the full variable domain: DSGVTQTPKHLITATGQRVTLRCSPRSGDLSVYWYQQSLDQGLQFLIQYYNGEERAKGNILERFSAQQFPDLHSELNLSSLELGDSALYFCASSATGSNTEAFFGQGTRLTVV.

This clone was seen once. The J gene is TRBJ2-1, the V gene TRBV7-3, with D uncertain. The length of the CDR3 is 13 residues. With 0 bases removed from V and 10 bases from J, the gap between germline ends came to 10 bases. Germline V CDR1 and CDR2: SGHTA, FQGTGA. The CDR3 bases are TGTGCCAGCAGCTTAACCCGAGGTACCGAGCAGTTCTTC. Translation: CASSLTRGTEQFF.

This chain connects TRBV5-4 to TRBJ2-1; D possibly corresponds to TRBD2 (7 bases). The CDR3 extends over 14 amino acids. Germline lookup yields CDR1 SGHNT and CDR2 YYREEE (reference sequence). In nucleotides, the CDR3 is TGTGTCACAAATGGGGGGGCCCCCTACAATGAGCAGTTCTTC. Protein product: CVTNGGAPYNEQFF.

For this clone: Distinct nucleotide sequences in the sample also encode this CDR3. The chain uses TRBV7-2 and TRBJ1-5; weak D call: TRBD1 (6 bases). This CDR3 is 13 amino acids long. V was cut by 4 bases and J by 2 bases, with 6 bases left in between. Germline-derived CDR1 and CDR2 are SGHTA and FQGNSA. DNA for the CDR3: TGTGCCAGCAGCTACAGGGGCAATCAGCCCCAGCATTTT. This translates into CASSYRGNQPQHF.

As DNA, the CDR3 is TGTGCCTGGGTAATCCGGGAATCGGGGGACACTGAAGCTTTCTTT. Translated: CAWVIRESGDTEAFF. This sequence joins TRBV30 and TRBJ1-1; the D gene is possibly TRBD1 (5 bases). The CDR3 is 15 amino acids. Germline CDR1 reads GTSNPN; CDR2 reads SVGIG (reference sequence). The germline V and J ends were trimmed by 5 bases and 3 bases, with 19 bases remaining between them.

The chain employs TRBV18 and TRBJ1-5, with TRBD1 as a possible D gene (5 bases). Germline CDR1 reads KGHSH; CDR2 reads LQKENI. This CDR3 region has 16 residues. Trimming removed 2 bases at V and 6 bases at J, with 17 bases between. The chain's CDR3 is CASSPLGGERSQPQHF. DNA of the CDR3: TGTGCCAGCTCACCATTGGGAGGGGAAAGGAGTCAGCCCCAGCATTTT.

The chain employs TRBV6-1 and TRBJ2-7, with 10 bases that match TRBD2. V trimming: 4 bases; J trimming: 2 bases; junction bases outside the gene matches: 14. CDR3 size: 18 residues. From germline, CDR1 is MNHNS and CDR2 SASEGT. CDR3 nucleotides: TGTGCCAGCAGTGCCGAACTACTTAGCGGGAGGACCACCTACGAGCAGTACTTC. Translation gives CASSAELLSGRTTYEQYF.

CDR3 coding DNA: TGCGCCAGCAACCCGCAGGGGGCAGCGGGCAATGAGCAGTTCTTC. Its protein is CASNPQGAAGNEQFF. The chain recombines TRBV5-1 with TRBJ2-1; TRBD1 agrees at 8 bases. Germline V CDR1 and CDR2: SGHRS, YFSETQ. Unmatched junction bases numbered 11, after V lost 6 bases and J lost 6 bases. The CDR3 has 15 residues.

The gene calls are TRBV5-6 and TRBJ2-1; 7 nucleotides agree with TRBD2. Germline trimming cut 0 bases from V and 2 bases from J; bases unmatched to any gene: 8. The germline V gene has CDR1 SGHDT and CDR2 YYEEEE. The CDR3 totals 17 residues. CDR3 in amino acids: CASSLAWRGKTYNEQFF. The CDR3 DNA follows: TGTGCCAGCAGCTTGGCCTGGCGGGGGAAAACCTACAATGAGCAGTTCTTC.

J is TRBJ2-3 and V is TRBV5-1; TRBD2 aligns across 8 bases. CDR1 is SGHRS, CDR2 YFSETQ, per germline. V trimming: 2 bases; J trimming: 3 bases; junction bases outside the gene matches: 11. This CDR3 contains 17 residues. The CDR3 sequence is CASSFDHSGVGTDTQYF. The DNA for the CDR3 is TGCGCCAGCAGCTTCGATCATAGCGGGGTGGGGACAGATACGCAGTATTTT.

Worth noting for this clone: At the DNA level, this CDR3 is encoded by other sequences in the same sample as well. The gene calls are TRBV5-1 and TRBJ2-7; a weak D match, TRBD1 (5 bases). The CDR3 extends over 12 amino acids. V was pared by 2 bases and J by 3 bases, with 6 bases between. Germline lookup yields CDR1 SGHRS and CDR2 YFSETQ. CDR3 DNA: TGCGCCAGCAGCTTTCAGGGCTACGAGCAGTACTTC. Amino acid sequence: CASSFQGYEQYF.

The chain has TRBV7-9 and TRBJ1-2, with unresolved D. The V and J ends lost 1 base and 4 bases respectively, with 19 bases between them. The CDR3 contains 17 residues. CDR1 and CDR2 from the germline V gene are SEHNR and FQNEAQ (reference sequence). Here the CDR3 reads CASSLGVRYGQRYGYTF. The CDR3 DNA sequence: TGTGCCAGCAGCTTAGGGGTCCGGTACGGCCAGCGCTATGGCTACACCTTC.

The chain has TRBV5-6 and TRBJ2-7; the match to TRBD2 covers 7 bases. From germline, CDR1 is SGHDT and CDR2 YYEEEE. The junction had 15 bases not matched to a gene; V was cut back by 0 bases and J by 3 bases. CDR3 size: 18 residues. The DNA for the CDR3 is TGTGCCAGCAGCTTGGCGACGGAGGTTGGGGAGGGGTTCTACGAGCAGTACTTC. Protein sequence: CASSLATEVGEGFYEQYF.

This clone was detected once. The genes are TRBV6-5 and TRBJ2-5, with D possibly being TRBD2 (6 bases). The CDR3 covers 13 residues. Germline CDR1 reads MNHEY; CDR2 reads SVGAGI. V was trimmed by 5 bases and J by 1 base, leaving 8 bases between them. The CDR3 spells CASSRDFQETQYF. CDR3 nucleotide sequence: TGTGCCAGCAGTCGGGACTTCCAAGAGACCCAGTACTTC.